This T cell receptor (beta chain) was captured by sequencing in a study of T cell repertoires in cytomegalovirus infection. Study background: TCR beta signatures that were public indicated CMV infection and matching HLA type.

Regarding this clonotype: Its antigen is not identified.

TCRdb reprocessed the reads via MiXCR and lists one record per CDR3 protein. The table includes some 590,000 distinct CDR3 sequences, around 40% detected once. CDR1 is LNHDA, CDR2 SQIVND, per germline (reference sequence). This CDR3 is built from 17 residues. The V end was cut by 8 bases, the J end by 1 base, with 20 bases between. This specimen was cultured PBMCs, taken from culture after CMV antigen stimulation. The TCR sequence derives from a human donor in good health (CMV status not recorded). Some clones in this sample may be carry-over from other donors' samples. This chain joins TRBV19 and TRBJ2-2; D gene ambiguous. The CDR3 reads CASGRATTQRNTGELFF. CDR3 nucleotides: TGTGCCAGTGGTCGGGCCACCACCCAGAGGAACACCGGGGAGCTGTTTTTT.